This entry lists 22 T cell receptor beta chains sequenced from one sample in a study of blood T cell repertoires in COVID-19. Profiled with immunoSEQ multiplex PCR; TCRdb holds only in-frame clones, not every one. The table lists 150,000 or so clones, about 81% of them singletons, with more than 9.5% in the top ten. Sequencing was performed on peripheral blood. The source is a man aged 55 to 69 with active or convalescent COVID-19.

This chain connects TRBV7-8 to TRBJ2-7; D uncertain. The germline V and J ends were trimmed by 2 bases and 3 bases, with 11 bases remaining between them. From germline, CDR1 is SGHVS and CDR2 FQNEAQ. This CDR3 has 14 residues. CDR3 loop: CASSLSDKDYEQYF. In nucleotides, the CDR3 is TGTGCCAGCAGCTTATCCGACAAAGACTACGAGCAGTACTTC.

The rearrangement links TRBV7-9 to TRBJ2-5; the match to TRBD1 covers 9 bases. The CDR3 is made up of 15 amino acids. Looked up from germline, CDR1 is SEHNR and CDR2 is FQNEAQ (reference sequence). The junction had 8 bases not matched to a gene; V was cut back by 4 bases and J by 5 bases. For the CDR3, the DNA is TGTGCCAGCAGCTCCTGGACAGGGGAAGGTGAGACCCAGTACTTC. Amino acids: CASSSWTGEGETQYF. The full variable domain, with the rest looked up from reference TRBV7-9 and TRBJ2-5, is DTGVSQNPRHKITKRGQNVTFRCDPISEHNRLYWYRQTLGQGPEFLTYFQNEAQLEKSRLLSDRFSAERPKGSFSTLEIQRTEQGDSAMYLCASSSWTGEGETQYFGPGTRLLVL.

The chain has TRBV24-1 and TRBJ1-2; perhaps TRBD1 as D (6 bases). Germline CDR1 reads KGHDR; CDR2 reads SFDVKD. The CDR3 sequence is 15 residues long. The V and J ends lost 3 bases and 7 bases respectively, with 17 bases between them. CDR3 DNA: TGTGCCACCAGTGATCAAGGACAGACTTTTGGTGGCTACACCTTC. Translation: CATSDQGQTFGGYTF.

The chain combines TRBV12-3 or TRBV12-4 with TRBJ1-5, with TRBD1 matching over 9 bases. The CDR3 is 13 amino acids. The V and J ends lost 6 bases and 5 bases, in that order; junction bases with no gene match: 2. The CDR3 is CASSGTGHQPQHF. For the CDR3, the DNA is TGTGCCAGCAGCGGGACAGGGCATCAGCCCCAGCATTTT.

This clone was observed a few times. CDR3 sequence reads: CASSLGTGMNTEAFF. CDR3 sequence (DNA): TGTGCCAGCAGTTTAGGGACAGGGATGAACACTGAAGCTTTCTTT. The chain carries TRBV27 and TRBJ1-1; TRBD1 aligns across 9 bases. The CDR3 totals 15 residues. The trim removed 2 bases at V and 0 bases at J, leaving 1 base unmatched. Germline CDR1 and CDR2: MNHEY and SMNVEV (reference sequence).

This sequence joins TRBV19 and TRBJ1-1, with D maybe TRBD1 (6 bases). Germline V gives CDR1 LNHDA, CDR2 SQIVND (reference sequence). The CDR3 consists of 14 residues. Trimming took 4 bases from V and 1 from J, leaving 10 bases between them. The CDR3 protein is CASSSGQTNTEAFF. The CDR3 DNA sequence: TGTGCCAGTAGTAGTGGACAGACGAACACTGAAGCTTTCTTT.

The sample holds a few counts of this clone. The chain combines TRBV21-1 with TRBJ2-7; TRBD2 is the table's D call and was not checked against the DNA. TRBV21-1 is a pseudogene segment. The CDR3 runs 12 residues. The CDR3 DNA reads TGTGCCAGCGAGGGAGATACCTACGAGCAGTACTTC. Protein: CASEGDTYEQYF.

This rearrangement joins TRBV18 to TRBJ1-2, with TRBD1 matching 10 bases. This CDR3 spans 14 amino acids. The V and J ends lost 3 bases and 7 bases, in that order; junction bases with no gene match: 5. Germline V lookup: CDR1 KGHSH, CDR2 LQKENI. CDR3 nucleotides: TGTGCCAGCTCACCCGGGACAGGGGAAGGTGGCTACACCTTC. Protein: CASSPGTGEGGYTF.

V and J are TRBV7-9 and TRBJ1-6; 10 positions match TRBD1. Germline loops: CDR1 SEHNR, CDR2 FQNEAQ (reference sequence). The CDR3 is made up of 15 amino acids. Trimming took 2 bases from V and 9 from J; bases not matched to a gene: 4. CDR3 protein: CASSLPGQGFSPLHF. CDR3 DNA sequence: TGTGCCAGCAGCTTACCGGGACAGGGGTTTTCACCCCTCCACTTT. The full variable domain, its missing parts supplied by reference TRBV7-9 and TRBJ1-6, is DTGVSQNPRHKITKRGQNVTFRCDPISEHNRLYWYRQTLGQGPEFLTYFQNEAQLEKSRLLSDRFSAERPKGSFSTLEIQRTEQGDSAMYLCASSLPGQGFSPLHFGNGTRLTVT.

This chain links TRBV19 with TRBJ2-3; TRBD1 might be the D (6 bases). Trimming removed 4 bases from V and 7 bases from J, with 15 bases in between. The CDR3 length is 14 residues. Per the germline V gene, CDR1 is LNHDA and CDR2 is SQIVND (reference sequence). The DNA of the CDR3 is TGTGCCAGTAGTAGAGACAGGTCCCGCAATACGCAGTATTTT. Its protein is CASSRDRSRNTQYF. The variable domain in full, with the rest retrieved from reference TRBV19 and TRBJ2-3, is DGGITQSPKYLFRKEGQNVTLSCEQNLNHDAMYWYRQDPGQGLRLIYYSQIVNDFQKGDIAEGYSVSREKKESFPLTVTSAQKNPTAFYLCASSRDRSRNTQYFGPGTRLTVL.

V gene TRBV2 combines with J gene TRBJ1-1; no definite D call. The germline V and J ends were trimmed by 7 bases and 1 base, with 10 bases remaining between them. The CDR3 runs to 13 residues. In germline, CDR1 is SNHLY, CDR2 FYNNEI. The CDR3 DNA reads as TGTGCCAGCATTTTCAAGCAGAACACTGAAGCTTTCTTT. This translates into CASIFKQNTEAFF. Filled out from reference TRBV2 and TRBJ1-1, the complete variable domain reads EPEVTQTPSHQVTQMGQEVILRCVPISNHLYFYWYRQILGQKVEFLVSFYNNEISEKSEIFDDQFSVERPDGSNFTLKIRSTKLEDSAMYFCASIFKQNTEAFFGQGTRLTVV.

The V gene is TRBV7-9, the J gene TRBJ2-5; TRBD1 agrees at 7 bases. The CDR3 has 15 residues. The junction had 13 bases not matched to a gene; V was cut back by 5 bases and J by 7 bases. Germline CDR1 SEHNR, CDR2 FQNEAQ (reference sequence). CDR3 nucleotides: TGTGCCAGCAGCGTTCCGACAGGGACAAGTGGGACCCAGTACTTC. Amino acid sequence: CASSVPTGTSGTQYF.

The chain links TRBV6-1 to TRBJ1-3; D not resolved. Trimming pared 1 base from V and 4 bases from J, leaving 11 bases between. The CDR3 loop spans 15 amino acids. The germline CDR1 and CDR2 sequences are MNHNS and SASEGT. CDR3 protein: CASSEVPGIGNTIYF. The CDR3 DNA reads TGTGCCAGCAGTGAAGTGCCGGGAATAGGAAACACCATATATTTT.

Here the CDR3 DNA reads TGTGCCAGCAGTCGGCGGGGGAACACCGGGGAGCTGTTTTTT. It is translated as CASSRRGNTGELFF. The chain has TRBV2 and TRBJ2-2; D might be TRBD2 (6 bases). V was pared by 5 bases and J by 1 base, with 8 bases between. The CDR3 length is 14 residues. From germline, CDR1 is SNHLY and CDR2 FYNNEI. Based on the CDR3 plus reference TRBV2 and TRBJ2-2, the full variable domain is EPEVTQTPSHQVTQMGQEVILRCVPISNHLYFYWYRQILGQKVEFLVSFYNNEISEKSEIFDDQFSVERPDGSNFTLKIRSTKLEDSAMYFCASSRRGNTGELFFGEGSRLTVL.

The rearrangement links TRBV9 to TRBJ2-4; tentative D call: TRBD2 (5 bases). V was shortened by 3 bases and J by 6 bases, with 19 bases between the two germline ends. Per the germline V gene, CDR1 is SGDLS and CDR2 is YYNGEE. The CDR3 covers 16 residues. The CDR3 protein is CASSEKAASGLNIQYF. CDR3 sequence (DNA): TGTGCCAGCAGCGAAAAGGCGGCCAGCGGCTTAAACATTCAGTACTTC. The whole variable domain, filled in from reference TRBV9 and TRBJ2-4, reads DSGVTQTPKHLITATGQRVTLRCSPRSGDLSVYWYQQSLDQGLQFLIQYYNGEERAKGNILERFSAQQFPDLHSELNLSSLELGDSALYFCASSEKAASGLNIQYFGAGTRLSVL.

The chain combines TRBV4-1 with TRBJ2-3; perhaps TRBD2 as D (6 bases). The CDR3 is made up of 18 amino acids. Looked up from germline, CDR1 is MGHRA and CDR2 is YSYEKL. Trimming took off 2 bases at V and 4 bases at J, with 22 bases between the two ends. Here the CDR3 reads CASSQTRDRGGAADTQYF. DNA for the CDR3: TGCGCCAGCAGCCAAACACGAGACCGGGGAGGAGCAGCAGATACGCAGTATTTT.

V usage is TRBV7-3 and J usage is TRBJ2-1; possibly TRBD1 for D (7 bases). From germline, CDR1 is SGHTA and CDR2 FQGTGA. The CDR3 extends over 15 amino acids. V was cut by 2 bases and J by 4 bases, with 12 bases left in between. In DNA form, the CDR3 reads TGTGCCAGCAGCTTACGGCAGGGGGGTTACAATGAGCAGTTCTTC. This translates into CASSLRQGGYNEQFF.

The CDR3 DNA sequence: TGTGCCAGCAGCTTGCCTATCCACAATGAGCAGTTCTTC. Translating gives CASSLPIHNEQFF. The chain is built from TRBV11-2 and TRBJ2-1; unclear D gene. CDR1 is SGHAT, CDR2 FQNNGV, per germline. V lost 3 bases, J lost 5 bases, and 8 bases lay in between. This CDR3 is 13 amino acids long.

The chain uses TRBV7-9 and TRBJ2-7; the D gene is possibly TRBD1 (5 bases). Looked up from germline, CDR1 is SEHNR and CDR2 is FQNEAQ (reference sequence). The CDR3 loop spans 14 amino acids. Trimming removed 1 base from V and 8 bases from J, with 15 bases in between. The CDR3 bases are TGTGCCAGCAGCTTAGAGGATTTCAGGGCTCAGCAGTACTTC. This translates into CASSLEDFRAQQYF.

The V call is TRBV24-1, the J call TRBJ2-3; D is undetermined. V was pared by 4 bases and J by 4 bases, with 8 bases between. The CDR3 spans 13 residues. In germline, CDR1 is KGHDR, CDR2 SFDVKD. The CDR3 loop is CATSESLADTQYF. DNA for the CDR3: TGTGCCACCAGTGAATCGCTAGCAGATACGCAGTATTTT.

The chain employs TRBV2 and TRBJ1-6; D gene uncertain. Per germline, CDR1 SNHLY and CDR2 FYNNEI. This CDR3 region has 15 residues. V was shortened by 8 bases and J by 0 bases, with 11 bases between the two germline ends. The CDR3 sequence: CASAPASSYNSPLHF. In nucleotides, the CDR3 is TGTGCCAGCGCACCAGCTAGCTCCTATAATTCACCCCTCCACTTT.

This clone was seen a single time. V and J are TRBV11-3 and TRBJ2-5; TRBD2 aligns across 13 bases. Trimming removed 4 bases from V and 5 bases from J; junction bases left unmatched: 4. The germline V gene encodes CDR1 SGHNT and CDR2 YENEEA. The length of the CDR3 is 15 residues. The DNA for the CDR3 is TGTGCCAGCAGCTCAGGACTAGCGGGGGAGGAGACCCAGTACTTC. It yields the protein CASSSGLAGEETQYF.